These T cell receptor beta chains were read from a single sample in a study of post-analysis software for immune sequencing data. TCRdb re-derived calls from the PCR reads in MiXCR, one entry per CDR3 protein. The sample lists 350,000 to 500,000 distinct CDR3 sequences, approximately 38% occurring once. Sequenced material: blood. The origin of the receptors is a girl under 10 years old with multiple sclerosis. Each CDR3 is given with its conserved first and last residue. D genes are given only for firm matches. Clone size is not always given. Where it is, it says once, few, many or a class for expanded clones.

j_call cdr3_length v_call d_call clone_size cdr3_aa cdr3_nt
TRBJ2-3 15 TRBV20-1 TRBD2 - CSAPQATSGADTQYF TGCAGTGCTCCTCAAGCGACTAGCGGGGCAGATACGCAGTATTTT
TRBJ2-5 19 TRBV21-1 - - CASSNPKQGPGQEVETQYF TGTGCCAGCAGCAACCCCAAACAAGGCCCGGGACAGGAGGTAGAGACCCAGTACTTC
TRBJ2-5 15 TRBV18 - few CASSPPSGSGETQYF TGTGCCAGCTCACCACCATCCGGGTCCGGGGAGACCCAGTACTTC
TRBJ2-7 15 TRBV11-2 TRBD1 - CASSFSTGAVYEQYF TGTGCCAGCAGCTTCAGTACAGGGGCAGTCTACGAGCAGTACTTC
TRBJ1-2 14 TRBV6-5 TRBD1 - CASSYSEGAWGYTF TGTGCCAGCAGTTACTCCGAGGGGGCTTGGGGCTACACCTTC
TRBJ1-2 14 TRBV6-5 - - CASSIRGGFYGYTF TGTGCCAGCAGTATCAGGGGAGGATTTTATGGCTACACCTTC
TRBJ2-1 15 TRBV5-1 TRBD2 - CASSYGTSPYNEQFF TGCGCCAGCAGCTACGGGACTAGCCCCTACAATGAGCAGTTCTTC
TRBJ1-5 16 TRBV12-5 - - CASGLRAARRDQPQHF TGTGCTAGTGGTTTGAGGGCGGCTCGGAGGGATCAGCCCCAGCATTTT
TRBJ2-7 13 TRBV3-1 TRBD1 - CASSPLDRGEQYF TGTGCCAGCAGCCCCCTAGACAGGGGCGAGCAGTACTTC
TRBJ2-1 14 TRBV7-3 TRBD1 few CASSYGTGNNEQFF TGTGCCAGCAGCTACGGGACAGGGAACAATGAGCAGTTCTTC
TRBJ2-7 15 TRBV28 - - CASSNRGPSSYEQYF TGTGCCAGCAGTAACCGGGGGCCTAGCTCCTACGAGCAGTACTTC
TRBJ1-2 13 TRBV20-1 TRBD1 - CSARVQTGDGYTF TGCAGTGCTAGAGTTCAGACAGGGGATGGCTACACCTTC
TRBJ2-7 15 TRBV7-2 TRBD2 - CASSRTSGGEYEQYF TGTGCCAGCAGCCGGACTAGCGGGGGAGAATACGAGCAGTACTTC
TRBJ1-2 15 TRBV5-8 TRBD1 - CASSPGQGRNYGYTF TGTGCCAGCAGCCCCGGACAGGGGCGGAACTATGGCTACACCTTC
TRBJ2-5 12 TRBV6-2/TRBV6-3 - - CATWGQQETQYF TGTGCCACCTGGGGGCAGCAAGAGACCCAGTACTTC
TRBJ2-7 14 TRBV5-1 TRBD1 few CASSFGTGDYEQYF TGCGCCAGCAGTTTCGGGACAGGGGACTACGAGCAGTACTTC
TRBJ1-1 14 TRBV5-1 - - CASSFKQGGTEAFF TGCGCCAGCAGCTTTAAACAGGGTGGCACTGAAGCTTTCTTT
TRBJ2-1 16 TRBV4-3 - - CASSPVASGSYNEQFF TGCGCCAGCAGCCCGGTCGCCAGCGGGTCTTACAATGAGCAGTTCTTC
TRBJ1-2 14 TRBV7-8 TRBD1 - CASTMDRQDYGYTF TGTGCCAGCACGATGGACAGGCAGGACTATGGCTACACCTTC
TRBJ1-6 15 TRBV28 - few CASSLRDRMNSPLHF TGTGCCAGCAGTTTACGCGACAGGATGAATTCACCCCTCCACTTT
TRBJ2-7 13 TRBV28 - - CASSRGPYNEQYF TGTGCCAGCAGTCGGGGACCTTACAATGAGCAGTACTTC
TRBJ2-7 14 TRBV29-1 TRBD1 - CSVNPGQGTHEQYF TGCAGCGTGAACCCGGGACAGGGGACCCACGAGCAGTACTTC
TRBJ2-7 13 TRBV6-6 - many CASSPGPTYEQYF TGTGCCAGCAGCCCGGGACCAACCTACGAGCAGTACTTC
TRBJ2-5 11 TRBV7-2 - - CASSRTETQYF TGTGCCAGCAGCCGAACAGAGACCCAGTACTTC
TRBJ2-3 16 TRBV12-3/TRBV12-4 TRBD2 - CASSFSPSGDTDTQYF TGTGCCAGCAGTTTCTCCCCTAGCGGGGACACAGATACGCAGTATTTT
TRBJ2-1 15 TRBV6-5 - - CASSYQVPPGSEQFF TGTGCCAGCAGTTACCAGGTCCCGCCCGGGAGTGAGCAGTTCTTC
TRBJ2-7 17 TRBV7-8 TRBD2 - CASTFSQTSGRCDEQYF TGTGCCAGCACCTTTTCCCAGACTAGCGGGAGATGTGACGAGCAGTACTTC
TRBJ2-1 14 TRBV10-3 TRBD2 - CAISVGTSGNEQFF TGTGCCATCAGTGTCGGGACTAGCGGGAATGAGCAGTTCTTC
TRBJ2-1 14 TRBV7-3 TRBD1 - CASSLDRGRVEQFF TGTGCCAGCAGCTTAGACAGGGGGCGGGTTGAGCAGTTCTTC
TRBJ1-1 16 TRBV7-2 - - CASSLESRVRATEAFF TGTGCCAGCAGCTTAGAATCTAGAGTCAGGGCCACTGAAGCTTTCTTT
TRBJ2-3 18 TRBV7-2 TRBD2 few CASSLGRLAGEVADTQYF TGTGCCAGCAGCTTAGGCAGACTAGCGGGAGAAGTTGCAGATACGCAGTATTTT
TRBJ1-1 13 TRBV5-5 TRBD1 - CASSQWTGSEAFF TGTGCCAGCAGCCAGTGGACAGGGTCTGAAGCTTTCTTT
TRBJ2-3 13 TRBV2 - - CASNGGGADTQYF TGTGCCAGCAATGGTGGGGGAGCAGATACGCAGTATTTT
TRBJ2-7 14 TRBV10-3 - - CAISEVGRAHEQYF TGTGCCATCAGTGAGGTGGGTAGAGCCCACGAGCAGTACTTC
TRBJ2-5 16 TRBV10-3 - many CAISESIKAHQETQYF TGTGCCATCAGTGAGTCGATAAAAGCGCACCAAGAGACCCAGTACTTC
TRBJ1-2 12 TRBV20-1 - - CSASSAAYGYTF TGCAGTGCTAGTTCGGCAGCCTATGGCTACACCTTC
TRBJ1-1 16 TRBV7-2 - - CASSLGSSRLNTEAFF TGTGCCAGCAGCTTAGGATCGAGCAGGCTGAACACTGAAGCTTTCTTT
TRBJ1-1 16 TRBV27 - - CASSHSKAVRNTEAFF TGTGCCAGCAGCCATTCTAAGGCGGTTAGGAACACTGAAGCTTTCTTT
TRBJ2-7 14 TRBV7-2 - few CASSLGQGRNEQYF TGTGCCAGCAGCTTAGGCCAGGGGAGGAACGAGCAGTACTTC
TRBJ2-1 16 TRBV5-1 TRBD2 - CASSFTSGSRYNEQFF TGCGCCAGCAGCTTTACTAGCGGGAGTAGGTACAATGAGCAGTTCTTC
TRBJ1-2 12 TRBV6-5 TRBD1 - CASRDRGYGYTF TGTGCCAGCAGGGACAGGGGCTATGGCTACACCTTC
TRBJ2-4 17 TRBV20-1 - few CSARELEGRIAKNIQYF TGCAGTGCTAGAGAGTTAGAGGGGAGAATAGCCAAAAACATTCAGTACTTC
TRBJ2-1 14 TRBV12-3/TRBV12-4 - - CASSLGLYYNEQFF TGTGCCAGCAGTTTGGGTCTCTACTACAATGAGCAGTTCTTC
TRBJ2-7 14 TRBV10-2 - - CASSEVLFSYEQYF TGCGCCAGCAGTGAGGTTTTGTTCTCCTACGAGCAGTACTTC
TRBJ1-2 13 TRBV28 - - CASSPQGHPGYTF TGTGCCAGCAGCCCTCAGGGTCACCCCGGCTACACCTTC
TRBJ1-5 16 TRBV4-1 - - CASSQRPGVGNQPQHF TGCGCCAGCAGCCAACGACCAGGGGTCGGCAATCAGCCCCAGCATTTT
TRBJ1-6 15 TRBV28 TRBD1 - CASSGGTGIHSPLHF TGTGCCAGCAGTGGGGGGACAGGGATTCATTCACCCCTCCACTTT
TRBJ1-5 13 TRBV6-2/TRBV6-3 TRBD1 - CASSPQGDQPQHF TGTGCCAGCAGCCCCCAGGGGGATCAGCCCCAGCATTTT
TRBJ2-7 16 TRBV6-5 TRBD1 - CASSLQRTGGSYEQYF TGTGCCAGCAGTCTACAGAGGACAGGGGGCTCCTACGAGCAGTACTTC
TRBJ2-2 16 TRBV5-1 TRBD1 - CASSTGTGVPTGELFF TGCGCCAGCAGCACAGGGACAGGGGTGCCCACCGGGGAGCTGTTTTTT
TRBJ2-3 14 TRBV10-1 - many CASSGTVETDTQYF TGCGCCAGCAGTGGGACAGTCGAAACAGATACGCAGTATTTT
TRBJ2-7 16 TRBV20-1 TRBD2 few CSARVVEAGVAYEQYF TGCAGTGCTAGGGTGGTGGAAGCGGGGGTTGCCTACGAGCAGTACTTC
TRBJ2-7 18 TRBV4-3 TRBD2 few CASSQDLRASGRGNEQYF TGCGCCAGCAGCCAAGACCTCAGGGCTAGCGGGAGAGGCAACGAGCAGTACTTC
TRBJ2-1 15 TRBV6-5 TRBD2 many CASSYGGVSYNEQFF TGTGCCAGCAGTTACGGGGGGGTCTCCTACAATGAGCAGTTCTTC
TRBJ2-1 15 TRBV28 - few CASGITSRGYNEQFF TGTGCCAGCGGTATTACTAGCAGGGGGTACAATGAGCAGTTCTTC
TRBJ2-3 15 TRBV20-1 - - CSARNFGGTTDTQYF TGCAGTGCTAGGAACTTTGGAGGGACCACAGATACGCAGTATTTT
TRBJ1-2 13 TRBV10-2 - many CASSEGRARGYTF TGCGCCAGCAGTGAAGGCAGGGCTCGTGGCTACACCTTC
TRBJ2-7 17 TRBV15 - - CATSRGDYREPSYEQYF TGTGCCACCAGCAGAGGTGACTACAGGGAGCCCTCCTACGAGCAGTACTTC
TRBJ2-1 13 TRBV2 - - CASRETGYNEQFF TGTGCCAGCAGGGAGACAGGATACAATGAGCAGTTCTTC